Listed here is a single T cell receptor (beta chain). The CDR3 loop spans 13 amino acids. Germline-derived CDR1 and CDR2 are SEHNR and FQNEAQ (reference sequence). The V end was cut by 2 bases, the J end by 2 bases, with 6 bases between. Sequenced by immunoSEQ multiplex PCR; TCRdb stores in-frame clones only, minus some. The sample comprises roughly 75,000 clones, roughly 91% of which are singletons, and 2.5% to 3% rests with the top ten. These data come from a study of T cell changes during pregnancy in multiple sclerosis. The receptor's source is a female donor in good health, enrolled as a control in a pregnancy study. The chain has TRBV7-9 and TRBJ2-5; D is uncertain. The sample consisted of peripheral blood, taken after pregnancy. CDR3 amino acids: CASSLHGQETQYF. CDR3 sequence (DNA): TGTGCCAGCAGCTTACACGGGCAAGAGACCCAGTACTTC.